Sequencing of this T cell receptor (beta chain) was carried out in a study of cytomegalovirus exposure and HLA in healthy donors. The study ran its PCR with 60 Vbeta and 13 Jbeta primers. Here immunoSEQ multiplex PCR was the method, and the copy in TCRdb shows in-frame clones only, minus some. Altogether about 62,000 clones are present, about 87% being singletons, with the ten largest covering 1.4% to 1.5%. CDR1 is MRHNA, CDR2 SNTAGT, per germline. This CDR3 spans 17 amino acids. Trimming removed 0 bases at V and 5 bases at J, with 18 bases between. The rearrangement joins TRBV6-4 to TRBJ2-3; D is perhaps TRBD1 (6 bases). The TCR was taken from a man younger than 35 in good health and CMV-seronegative. Sequencing was done on a sample of PBMCs. The CDR3 DNA is TGTGCCAGCAGTGACTCGGTAGGAGGACCACAGGGAGATACGCAGTATTTT. The encoded protein is CASSDSVGGPQGDTQYF.